This paragraph reports one T cell receptor (beta chain). Its antigen remains unidentified. Per the germline V gene, CDR1 is LNHDA and CDR2 is SQIVND (reference sequence). With 0 bases removed from V and 8 bases from J, the gap between germline ends came to 13 bases. CDR3 size: 15 residues. The sample belongs to a study of cytomegalovirus exposure and HLA in healthy donors. About the study: HLA-typed donors were the source of 86 million or so unique TCRs held in an early data release.

Study-level findings and limits: Fewer N-insertions (relative to the 666-donor mean) were reportedly seen in an Asian-associated ancestry cluster in a later analysis. Among the sequence variants, a highly shared cluster was likely an artifact of sequencing.

In the PCR, 60 Vbeta and 13 Jbeta primers were used. Profiling relied on immunoSEQ multiplex PCR, and the TCRdb table lists in-frame clones only, not all of them. The table shows hundreds of thousands of clones, with approximately 70% occurring only once. This TCR derives from a woman in her thirties in good health and CMV-seronegative. The specimen was PBMCs. This sequence joins TRBV19 and TRBJ1-4; D is possibly TRBD1 (5 bases). The CDR3 DNA is TGTGCCAGTAGTATAGAGGGCCTGGAGGGGGAAAAACTGTTTTTT. Protein sequence: CASSIEGLEGEKLFF.